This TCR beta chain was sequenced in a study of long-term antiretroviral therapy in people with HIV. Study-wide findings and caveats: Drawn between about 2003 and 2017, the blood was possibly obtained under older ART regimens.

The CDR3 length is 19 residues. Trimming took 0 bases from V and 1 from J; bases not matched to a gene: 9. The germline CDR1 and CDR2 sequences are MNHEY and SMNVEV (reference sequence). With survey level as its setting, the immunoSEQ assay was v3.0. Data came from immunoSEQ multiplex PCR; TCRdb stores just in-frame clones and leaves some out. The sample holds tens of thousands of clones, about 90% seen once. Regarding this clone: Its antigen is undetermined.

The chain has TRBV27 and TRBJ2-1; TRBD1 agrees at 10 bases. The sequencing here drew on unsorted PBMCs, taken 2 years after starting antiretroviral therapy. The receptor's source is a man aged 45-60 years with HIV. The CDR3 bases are TGTGCCAGCAGTTTATCGGGACAGGGGCCTAGCGGTTCCTACAATGAGCAGTTCTTC. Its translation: CASSLSGQGPSGSYNEQFF.